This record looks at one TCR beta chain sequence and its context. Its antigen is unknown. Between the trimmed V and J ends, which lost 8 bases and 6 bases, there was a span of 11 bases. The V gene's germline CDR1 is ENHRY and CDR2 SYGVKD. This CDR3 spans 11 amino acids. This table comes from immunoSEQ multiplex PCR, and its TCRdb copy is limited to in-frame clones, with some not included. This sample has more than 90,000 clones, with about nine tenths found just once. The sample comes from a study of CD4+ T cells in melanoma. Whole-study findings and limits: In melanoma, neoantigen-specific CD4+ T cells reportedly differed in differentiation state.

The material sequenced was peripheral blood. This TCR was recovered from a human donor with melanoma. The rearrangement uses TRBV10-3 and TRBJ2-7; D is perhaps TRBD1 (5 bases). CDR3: CAIGASGEQYF. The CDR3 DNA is TGTGCCATCGGGGCATCCGGCGAGCAGTACTTC.